This T cell receptor beta chain was retrieved from a study of cytomegalovirus exposure and HLA in healthy donors. The germline V gene encodes CDR1 SEHNR and CDR2 FQNEAQ (reference sequence). The V and J ends lost 5 bases and 0 bases respectively, with 12 bases between them. The CDR3 covers 15 residues. The study ran its PCR with 60 Vbeta and 13 Jbeta primers. Measured with immunoSEQ multiplex PCR; TCRdb has only the in-frame clones, and not every one. The repertoire holds about 98,000 clones, with 60% to 85% as singletons. Findings and limits, study-wide: The authors assumed roughly uniform sequencing depth across donors for presence/absence analyses.

Donors likely had unrecorded immune exposures despite being nominally healthy when sampled. Turning to this clone: The antigen remains unidentified.

This receptor was taken from a man in his 60s in good health and CMV-seropositive. The chain recombines TRBV7-9 with TRBJ2-3, with D possibly TRBD1 on 6 matching bases. Sample: PBMCs. CDR3 DNA: TGTGCCAGCAGCCCGGGGACACCGAGCACAGATACGCAGTATTTT. Amino acids: CASSPGTPSTDTQYF.